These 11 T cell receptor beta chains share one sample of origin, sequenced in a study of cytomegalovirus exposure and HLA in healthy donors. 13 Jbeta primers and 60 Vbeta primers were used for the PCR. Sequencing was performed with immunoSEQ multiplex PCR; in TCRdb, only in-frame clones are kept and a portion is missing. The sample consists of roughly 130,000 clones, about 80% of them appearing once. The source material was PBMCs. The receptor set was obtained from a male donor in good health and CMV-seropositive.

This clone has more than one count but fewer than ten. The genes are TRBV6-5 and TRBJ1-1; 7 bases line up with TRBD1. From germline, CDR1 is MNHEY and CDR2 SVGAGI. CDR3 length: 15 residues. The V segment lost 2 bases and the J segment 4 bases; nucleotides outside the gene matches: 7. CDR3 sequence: CASSYEQGSATEAFF. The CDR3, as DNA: TGTGCCAGCAGTTACGAACAGGGGTCGGCCACTGAAGCTTTCTTT.

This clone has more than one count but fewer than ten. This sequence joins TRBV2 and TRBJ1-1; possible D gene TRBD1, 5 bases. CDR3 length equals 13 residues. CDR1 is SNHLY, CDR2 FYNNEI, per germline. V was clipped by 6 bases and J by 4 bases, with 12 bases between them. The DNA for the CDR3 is TGTGCCAGCAGGGCAGGGTTGAGCACTGAAGCTTTCTTT. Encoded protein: CASRAGLSTEAFF.

CDR3 region: CASSLVGPYEGYEQYF. The DNA for the CDR3 is TGCGCCAGCAGCTTGGTGGGGCCTTACGAAGGCTACGAGCAGTACTTC. V and J are TRBV5-1 and TRBJ2-7; D may be TRBD1 (5 bases). Germline assignment: CDR1 SGHRS and CDR2 YFSETQ. The V end was cut by 0 bases, the J end by 3 bases, with 16 bases between. This CDR3 is built from 16 residues.

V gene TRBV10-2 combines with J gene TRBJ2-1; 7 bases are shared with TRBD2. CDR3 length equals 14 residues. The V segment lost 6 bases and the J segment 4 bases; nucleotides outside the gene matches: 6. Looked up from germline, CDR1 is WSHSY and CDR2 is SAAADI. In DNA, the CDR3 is TGCGCCAGCAGACCCGGGGGGACTTACAATGAGCAGTTCTTC. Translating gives CASRPGGTYNEQFF.

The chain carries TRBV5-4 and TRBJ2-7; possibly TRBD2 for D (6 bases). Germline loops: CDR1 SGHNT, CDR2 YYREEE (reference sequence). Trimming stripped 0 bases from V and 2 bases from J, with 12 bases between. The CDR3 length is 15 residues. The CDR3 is CASSLAVGGPYEQYF. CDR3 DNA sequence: TGTGCCAGCAGCTTGGCCGTGGGGGGACCCTACGAGCAGTACTTC.

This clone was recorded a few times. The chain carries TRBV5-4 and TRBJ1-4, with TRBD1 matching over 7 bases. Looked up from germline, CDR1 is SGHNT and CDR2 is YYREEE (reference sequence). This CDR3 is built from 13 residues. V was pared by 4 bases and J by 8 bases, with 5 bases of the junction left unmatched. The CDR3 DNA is TGTGCCAGCAGCGGGGACAGTAGGGAAAAACTGTTTTTT. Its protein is CASSGDSREKLFF.

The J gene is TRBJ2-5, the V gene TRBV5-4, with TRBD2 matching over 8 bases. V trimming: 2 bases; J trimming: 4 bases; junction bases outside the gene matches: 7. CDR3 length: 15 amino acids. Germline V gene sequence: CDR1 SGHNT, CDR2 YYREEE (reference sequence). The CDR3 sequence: CASSFARGGIETQYF. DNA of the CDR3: TGTGCCAGCAGCTTCGCTCGGGGGGGCATAGAGACCCAGTACTTC. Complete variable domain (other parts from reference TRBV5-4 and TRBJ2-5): ETGVTQSPTHLIKTRGQQVTLRCSSQSGHNTVSWYQQALGQGPQFIFQYYREEENGRGNFPPRFSGLQFPNYSSELNVNALELDDSALYLCASSFARGGIETQYFGPGTRLLVL.

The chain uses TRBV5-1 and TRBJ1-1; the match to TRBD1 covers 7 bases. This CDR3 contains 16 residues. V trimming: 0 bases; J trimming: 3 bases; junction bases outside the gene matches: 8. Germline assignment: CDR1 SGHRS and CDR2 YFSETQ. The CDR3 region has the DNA TGCGCCAGCAGCTTGGATCGGACAGGACTCGACACTGAAGCTTTCTTT. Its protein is CASSLDRTGLDTEAFF.

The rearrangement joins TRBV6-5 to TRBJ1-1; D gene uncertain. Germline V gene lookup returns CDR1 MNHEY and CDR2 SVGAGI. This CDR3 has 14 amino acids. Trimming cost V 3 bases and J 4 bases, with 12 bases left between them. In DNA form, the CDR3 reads TGTGCCAGCAGTTATAGTCGACGGGGCACTGAAGCTTTCTTT. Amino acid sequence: CASSYSRRGTEAFF.

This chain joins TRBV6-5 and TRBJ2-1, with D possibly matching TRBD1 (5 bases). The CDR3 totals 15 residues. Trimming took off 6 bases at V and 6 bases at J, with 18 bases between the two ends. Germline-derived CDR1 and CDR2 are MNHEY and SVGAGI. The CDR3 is CASSRPGNPGNEQFF. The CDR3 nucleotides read TGTGCCAGCAGCCGACCAGGGAACCCGGGCAATGAGCAGTTCTTC.

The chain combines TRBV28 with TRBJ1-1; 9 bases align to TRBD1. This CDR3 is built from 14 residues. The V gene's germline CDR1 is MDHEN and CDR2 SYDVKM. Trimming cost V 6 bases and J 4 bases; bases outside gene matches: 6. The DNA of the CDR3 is TGTGCCAGCAGCCGACAGGGGGGTAGCACTGAAGCTTTCTTT. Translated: CASSRQGGSTEAFF. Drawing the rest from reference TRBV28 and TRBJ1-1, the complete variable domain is DVKVTQSSRYLVKRTGEKVFLECVQDMDHENMFWYRQDPGLGLRLIYFSYDVKMKEKGDIPEGYSVSREKKERFSLILESASTNQTSMYLCASSRQGGSTEAFFGQGTRLTVV.